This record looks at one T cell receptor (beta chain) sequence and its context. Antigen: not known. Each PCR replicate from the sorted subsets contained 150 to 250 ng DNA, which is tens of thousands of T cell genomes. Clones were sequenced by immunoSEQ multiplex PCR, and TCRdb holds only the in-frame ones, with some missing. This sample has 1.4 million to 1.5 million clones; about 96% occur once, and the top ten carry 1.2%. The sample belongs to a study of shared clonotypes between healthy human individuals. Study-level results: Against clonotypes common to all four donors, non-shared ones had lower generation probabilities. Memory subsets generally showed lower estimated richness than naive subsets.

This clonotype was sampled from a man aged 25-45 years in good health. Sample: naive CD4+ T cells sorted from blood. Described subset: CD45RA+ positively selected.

The CDR3 bases are TGCGCCAGCAGCTTGGGGGAGCGGGGACTTATGTTCTTC. This codes for CASSLGERGLMFF. The chain links TRBV5-1 to TRBJ2-1; 7 bases match TRBD2. This CDR3 contains 13 residues. J lost 15 bases, V lost 0 bases, and 9 bases had no gene match. CDR1 and CDR2 from the germline V gene are SGHRS and YFSETQ.